This T cell receptor beta chain was found in a study of monozygotic twins with inflammatory bowel disease. Germline assignment: CDR1 SNHLY and CDR2 FYNNEI. The CDR3 consists of 12 residues. Each sample's cDNA came from eight separate reactions. Two nested PCRs, of 16 and 9 cycles, processed TCRalpha and TCRbeta cDNA. TCRdb reanalyzed the 5' RACE reads and collapses them to one entry per CDR3 protein, without DNA. The sample totals about 160,000 distinct CDR3 sequences. This sequence originates from a human donor with ulcerative colitis or Crohn's disease, or a healthy co-twin of an affected twin (not recorded which). Sequencing was done on a sample of blood. The rearrangement links TRBV2 to TRBJ2-5. The CDR3 loop reads CASLDLGETQYF.